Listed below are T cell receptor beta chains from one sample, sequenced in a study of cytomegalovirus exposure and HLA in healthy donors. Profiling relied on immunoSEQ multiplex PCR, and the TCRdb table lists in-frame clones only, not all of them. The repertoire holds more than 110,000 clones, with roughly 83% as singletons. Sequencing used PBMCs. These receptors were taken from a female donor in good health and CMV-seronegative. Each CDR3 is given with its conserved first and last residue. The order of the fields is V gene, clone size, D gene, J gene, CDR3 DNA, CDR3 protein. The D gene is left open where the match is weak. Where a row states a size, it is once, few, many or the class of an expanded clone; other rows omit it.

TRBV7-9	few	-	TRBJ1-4	TGTGCCAGCAGCTCGAACTACAGGGCCGAAGGTGAAAAACTGTTTTTT	CASSSNYRAEGEKLFF
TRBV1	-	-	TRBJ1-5	TGCACCAGCAGCCAAGAGGAGGACCCGCCCCAGCATTTT	CTSSQEEDPPQHF
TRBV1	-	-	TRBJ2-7	TGCACCAGCAGCCAACATGGGCCCCTGGTTGGCTACGAGCAGTACTTC	CTSSQHGPLVGYEQYF
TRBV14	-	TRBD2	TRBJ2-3	TGTGCCAGCAGCCCAATGGGTAGCGGGGGCCCAAGCACAGATACGCAGTATTTT	CASSPMGSGGPSTDTQYF
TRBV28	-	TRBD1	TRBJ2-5	TGTGCCAGCCACCCCAGGGGGCGGCCTGACCAAGAGACCCAGTACTTC	CASHPRGRPDQETQYF
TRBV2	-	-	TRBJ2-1	TGTGCCAGCAGTCGAGACCCACAGGTAGTTAGCTCCTACAATGAGCAGTTCTTC	CASSRDPQVVSSYNEQFF
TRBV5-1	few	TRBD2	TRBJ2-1	TGCGCCAGCAGCCTGGGACTAGCCTGGGGCAATGAGCAGTTCTTC	CASSLGLAWGNEQFF
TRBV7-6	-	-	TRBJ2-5	TGTGCCAGCAGCTTTGTAGGACACTACCAAGAGACCCAGTACTTC	CASSFVGHYQETQYF
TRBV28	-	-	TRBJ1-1	TGTGCCAGCAGTCCCTCCGGTATTTGGACTGAAGCTTTCTTT	CASSPSGIWTEAFF
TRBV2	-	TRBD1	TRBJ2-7	TGTGCCAGCAGTGGGGTCAGGGGGCGTGCATACGAGCAGTACTTC	CASSGVRGRAYEQYF
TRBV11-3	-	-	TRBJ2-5	TGTGCCAGCAGCCCGTTCCAAGAGACCCAGTACTTC	CASSPFQETQYF
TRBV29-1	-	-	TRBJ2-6	TGCAGCGTTGGAGGAGGGCTAGGGGCCAACGTCCTGACTTTC	CSVGGGLGANVLTF
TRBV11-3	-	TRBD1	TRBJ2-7	TGTGCCAGCACGGACAGGGTGGCCGAGCAGTACTTC	CASTDRVAEQYF
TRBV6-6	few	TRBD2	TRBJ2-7	TGTGCCAGCACCGGGACTAGCGGGAGCCCCTACGAGCAGTACTTC	CASTGTSGSPYEQYF
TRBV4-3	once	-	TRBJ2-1	TGCGCCAGCAGCCAAGATCCAGCGAAGTACAATGAGCAGTTCTTC	CASSQDPAKYNEQFF
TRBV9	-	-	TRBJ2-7	TGTGCCAGCAGCGAGGGGCGACGTACATACGAGCAGTACTTC	CASSEGRRTYEQYF
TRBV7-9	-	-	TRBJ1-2	TGTGCCAGCAGCTTAGCCGGTCGAGGCTACACCTTC	CASSLAGRGYTF
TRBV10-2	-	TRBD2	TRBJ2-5	TGCGCCAGCAGTGGACTAGCGGGAGATAACCCCACGTTCCAAGAGACCCAGTACTTC	CASSGLAGDNPTFQETQYF
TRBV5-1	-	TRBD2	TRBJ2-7	TGCGCCAGCAGCACGGAGGGCCTAGCGGGGGCCTACGAGCAGTACTTC	CASSTEGLAGAYEQYF
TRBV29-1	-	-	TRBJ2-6	TGCAGCGCTGAAACCCCCCAGGCCCCTGGGGCCAACGTCCTGACTTTC	CSAETPQAPGANVLTF
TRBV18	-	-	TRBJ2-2	TGTGCCAGCTCACCACCCACATCGTGGCCCGGGGAGCTGTTTTTT	CASSPPTSWPGELFF
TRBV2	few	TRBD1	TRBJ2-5	TGTGCCAGCAGTGCACAGGGGGCTGGAGAGACCCAGTACTTC	CASSAQGAGETQYF
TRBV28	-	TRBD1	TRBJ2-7	TGTGCCAGCAGGCCGACCGGGACAGGGTCTGACGAGCAGTACTTC	CASRPTGTGSDEQYF
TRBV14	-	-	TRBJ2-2	TGTGCCAGCAGCCCCGTGGCGGGCACCGGGGAGCTGTTTTTT	CASSPVAGTGELFF
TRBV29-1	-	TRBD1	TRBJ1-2	TGCAGCGTTACCCAGGGGGCGGGTGGCTACACCTTC	CSVTQGAGGYTF
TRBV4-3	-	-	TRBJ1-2	TGCGCCAGCAGCCTGACTACGCCAGGGGAGCATGGCTACACCTTC	CASSLTTPGEHGYTF
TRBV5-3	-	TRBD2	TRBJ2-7	TGTGCCAGAAGCTTCCATAGCGGGGCCTCCTACGAGCAGTACTTC	CARSFHSGASYEQYF
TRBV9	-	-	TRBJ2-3	TGTGCCAGCAGCGCGGACAGTGGGCTAGATACGCAGTATTTT	CASSADSGLDTQYF
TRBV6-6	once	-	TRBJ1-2	TGTGCCAGCAGCTTTGGCCCCGGGGCCGGGGGTGACGGCTACACCTTC	CASSFGPGAGGDGYTF
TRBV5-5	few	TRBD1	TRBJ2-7	TGTGCCAGCAGCTCGGGACAGCCCTACGAGCAGTACTTC	CASSSGQPYEQYF
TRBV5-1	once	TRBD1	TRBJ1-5	TGCGCCAGCAGCGCGACAGGGGGGACTCAGCCCCAGCATTTT	CASSATGGTQPQHF
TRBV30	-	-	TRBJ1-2	TGTGCCTGGAGTCCCCGGGAGGACTATGGCTACACCTTC	CAWSPREDYGYTF
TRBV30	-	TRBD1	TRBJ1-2	TGTGCCTGGAGCCCGGGACAGGGAGGTGGCTACACCTTC	CAWSPGQGGGYTF
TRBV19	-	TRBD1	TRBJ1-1	TGTGCCAGTAGCCCGAGACAGGGGGCGTCTGAAGCTTTCTTT	CASSPRQGASEAFF
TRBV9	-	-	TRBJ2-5	TGTGCCAGCAGCGTGCAGGGGGGAGAGACCCAGTACTTC	CASSVQGGETQYF
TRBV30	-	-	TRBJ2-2	TGTGCCTGGAGTGGAGCACGCTACACCGGGGAGCTGTTTTTT	CAWSGARYTGELFF
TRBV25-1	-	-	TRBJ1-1	TGTGCCAGCAGCCTAGGGTGGGGAGCTAACACTGAAGCTTTCTTT	CASSLGWGANTEAFF
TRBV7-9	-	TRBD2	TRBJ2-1	TGTGCCAGCAGCTTAGGAACTAGCGGGCCCGCCTTGGATGAGCAGTTCTTC	CASSLGTSGPALDEQFF
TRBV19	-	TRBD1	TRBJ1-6	TGTGCCAGTAGTATCACAGGGGGTGGCTCACCCCTCCACTTT	CASSITGGGSPLHF
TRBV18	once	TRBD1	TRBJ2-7	TGTGCCAGCTCACCAACACAGGGGATCTACGAGCAGTACTTC	CASSPTQGIYEQYF
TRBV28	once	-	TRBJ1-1	TGTGCCATTCAGACAGCTTCATTCATGAACACTGAAGCTTTCTTT	CAIQTASFMNTEAFF
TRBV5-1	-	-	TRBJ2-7	TGCGCCAGCAGCTCCACCACCTACGAGCAGTACTTC	CASSSTTYEQYF
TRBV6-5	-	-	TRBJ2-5	TGTGCCAGCAGTTACTCGAGAGACAGGATGGGGGGGCAGTACTTC	CASSYSRDRMGGQYF
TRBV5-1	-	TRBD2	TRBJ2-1	TGCGCCAGCAGCTCCCGGGGACTAGCGGGAGGCCCGGAGCAGTTCTTC	CASSSRGLAGGPEQFF
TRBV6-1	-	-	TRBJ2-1	TGTGCCAGCAGTCCCTCGGACTCCCTTGGCAATGAGCAGTTCTTC	CASSPSDSLGNEQFF
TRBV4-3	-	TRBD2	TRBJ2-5	TGCGCCAGCAGCCAAGAAGTGGAAAACGGGGGGGCCGGGGAGACCCAGTACTTC	CASSQEVENGGAGETQYF
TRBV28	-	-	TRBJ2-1	TGTGCCAGCAGGGCCAATGAGCAGTTCTTC	CASRANEQFF
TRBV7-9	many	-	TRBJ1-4	TGTGCCAGCAGCTTAAATAAGGGGGCTAATGAAAAACTGTTTTTT	CASSLNKGANEKLFF
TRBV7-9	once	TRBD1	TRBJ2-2	TGTGCCACAGGCGGACAGGCTACGAACACCGGGGAGCTGTTTTTT	CATGGQATNTGELFF
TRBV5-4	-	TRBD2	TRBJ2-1	TGTGCCAGCAGCTTGAGTGGACTAGCGGTTTACAATGAGCAGTTCTTC	CASSLSGLAVYNEQFF
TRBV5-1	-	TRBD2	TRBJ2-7	TGCGCCAGCAGCCCTGGTGTAGCGGGAGGTCCCTACTCCTACGAGCAGTACTTC	CASSPGVAGGPYSYEQYF
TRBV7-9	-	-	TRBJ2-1	TGTGCCAGCAGCTTATTAGTCCCCCATGAGCAGTTCTTC	CASSLLVPHEQFF
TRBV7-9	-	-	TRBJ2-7	TGTGCCAGCAGCTTAAGGGGGTTCGAGCAGTACTTC	CASSLRGFEQYF
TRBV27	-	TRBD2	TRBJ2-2	TGTGCCAGCAGTGGTCGGGCGGGGGTCGGGGAGCTGTTTTTT	CASSGRAGVGELFF
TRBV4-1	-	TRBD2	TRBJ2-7	TGCGCCAGCAGCCAAGTCTCGGTAGCGGGGGGTTCCTACGAGCAGTACTTC	CASSQVSVAGGSYEQYF